These 19 T cell receptor beta chains were sequenced from one sample in a study of PD-1 blockade in mismatch repair-deficient tumors. The table came from immunoSEQ multiplex PCR; TCRdb's copy has only in-frame clones and leaves some out. The repertoire holds about 79,000 clones, with 80% to 90% as singletons. The source was peripheral blood, collected 44 weeks after starting pembrolizumab. The receptor source for this set is an adult with mismatch repair-deficient cancer.

The J gene is TRBJ2-5, the V gene TRBV7-2; 12 bases agree with TRBD1. J lost 0 bases, V lost 4 bases, and 6 bases had no gene match. Germline values: CDR1 SGHTA, CDR2 FQGNSA. The CDR3 totals 17 residues. CDR3 region: CASSSPGQGADQETQYF. DNA of the CDR3: TGTGCCAGCAGCTCGCCGGGACAGGGGGCAGACCAAGAGACCCAGTACTTC.

This chain links TRBV27 with TRBJ2-1, with D possibly TRBD2 on 7 matching bases. The CDR3 contains 16 residues. Trimming cost V 6 bases and J 3 bases, with 18 bases left between them. Per germline, CDR1 MNHEY and CDR2 SMNVEV (reference sequence). The CDR3 DNA reads TGTGCCAGCAGCCCGGGAGGCAGGGGTGACTACAATGAGCAGTTCTTC. The encoded protein is CASSPGGRGDYNEQFF.

This chain links TRBV18 with TRBJ1-5; no reliable D call. Germline V lookup: CDR1 KGHSH, CDR2 LQKENI. The CDR3 sequence is 13 residues long. V was trimmed by 2 bases and J by 3 bases, leaving 5 bases between them. The CDR3 DNA reads TGTGCCAGCTCACCAGGGAACAATCAGCCCCAGCATTTT. Its translation: CASSPGNNQPQHF.

The genes are TRBV10-2 and TRBJ2-1, with TRBD2 as a possible D gene (5 bases). This CDR3 is 15 amino acids long. Trimming took off 2 bases at V and 9 bases at J, with 17 bases between the two ends. Germline lookup yields CDR1 WSHSY and CDR2 SAAADI. CDR3 nucleotides: TGCGCCAGCAGTGAGAAGGACTGGCTAAATGGTGAGCAGTTCTTC. Translation: CASSEKDWLNGEQFF.

This clone was recorded only once. The chain carries TRBV12-5 and TRBJ1-3; no definite D call. The V gene lost 7 bases and the J gene lost 2 bases, with 3 bases spanning the gap. The CDR3 is made up of 11 amino acids. Germline CDR1 LGHNT, CDR2 FRNRAP. CDR3: CASAAGNTIYF. The CDR3 nucleotides are TGTGCTAGTGCGGCTGGAAACACCATATATTTT.

V usage is TRBV30 and J usage is TRBJ2-1, with 8 bases that match TRBD2. J lost 8 bases, V lost 1 base, and 13 bases had no gene match. From germline, CDR1 is GTSNPN and CDR2 SVGIG (reference sequence). This CDR3 comprises 16 residues. This chain's CDR3 is CAWSGMGTSAAYEQFF. DNA of the CDR3: TGTGCCTGGAGTGGGATGGGGACTAGTGCGGCCTATGAGCAGTTCTTC. The full variable domain, its missing parts supplied by reference TRBV30 and TRBJ2-1, is SQTIHQWPATLVQPVGSPLSLECTVEGTSNPNLYWYRQAAGRGLQLLFYSVGIGQISSEVPQNLSASRPQDRQFILSSKKLLLSDSGFYLCAWSGMGTSAAYEQFFGPGTRLTVL.

The V gene is TRBV27, the J gene TRBJ2-7, with D unresolved. CDR1 and CDR2 from the germline V gene are MNHEY and SMNVEV (reference sequence). The CDR3 has 14 residues. The ends were cut back, 5 bases at V and 2 bases at J, with 13 bases in the middle. The CDR3 nucleotides read TGTGCCAGCAGTCCCCAGAGGTGGGCCTACGAGCAGTACTTC. This codes for CASSPQRWAYEQYF.

The rearrangement links TRBV5-1 to TRBJ2-5; D ambiguous. Trimming shortened V by 0 bases and J by 5 bases, and 8 bases separated the two germline ends. The germline V gene encodes CDR1 SGHRS and CDR2 YFSETQ. The CDR3 extends over 13 amino acids. CDR3 region: CASSLGIGETQYF. The CDR3 DNA reads as TGCGCCAGCAGCTTGGGAATTGGGGAGACCCAGTACTTC.

CDR3 in DNA: TGTGCCAGCAGCTGGGGATCAGGGAGTAACTATGGCTACACCTTC. Translated, it gives CASSWGSGSNYGYTF. The genes are TRBV5-5 and TRBJ1-2; D perhaps matches TRBD1 (5 bases). CDR1 and CDR2 from the germline V gene are SGHKS and YYEKEE (reference sequence). This CDR3 spans 15 amino acids. Trimming stripped 3 bases from V and 1 base from J, with 13 bases between.

The gene calls are TRBV29-1 and TRBJ1-2; no clear D gene. CDR1 and CDR2 (germline): SQVTM, ANQGSEA. This CDR3 has 14 residues. Trimming took 6 bases from V and 0 from J, leaving 14 bases between them. The CDR3 nucleotides are TGCAGCGTCCGACCCCGTCTAGCTAACTATGGCTACACCTTC. Protein: CSVRPRLANYGYTF.

In DNA, the CDR3 is TGTGCCTGGAGTCCAACAAACACGGATACGCAGTATTTT. Its translation is CAWSPTNTDTQYF. The chain employs TRBV30 and TRBJ2-3; D gene unclear. V lost 2 bases and J 6 bases, leaving 12 bases between the germline ends. The CDR3 has 13 amino acids. Germline CDR1 reads GTSNPN; CDR2 reads SVGIG (reference sequence).

This clone was seen a few times. CDR3 in DNA: TGTGCCAGTACCACGGCGCGGCAGTGGGGCTACACCTTC. It yields the protein CASTTARQWGYTF. The V and J genes are TRBV27 and TRBJ1-2; no clear D gene. The germline CDR1 and CDR2 sequences are MNHEY and SMNVEV (reference sequence). The CDR3 spans 13 residues. V was shortened by 9 bases and J by 8 bases, with 19 bases between the two germline ends.

This clone has a count of ten or more. V gene TRBV30 combines with J gene TRBJ2-1; TRBD1 matches 9 bases. Per germline, CDR1 GTSNPN and CDR2 SVGIG (reference sequence). The junction had 5 bases not matched to a gene; V was cut back by 5 bases and J by 6 bases. The CDR3 has 13 amino acids. The CDR3 loop reads CAWGTGKINEQFF. CDR3 DNA sequence: TGTGCCTGGGGGACAGGGAAGATCAATGAGCAGTTCTTC.

The chain employs TRBV25-1 and TRBJ1-2; 8 bases are shared with TRBD1. Germline CDR1 is MGHDK and CDR2 is SYGVNS. J gave up 8 bases and V 7 bases, and 12 bases lay outside the gene matches. The CDR3 contains 14 residues. The CDR3 spells CASIQSGQGQGYTF. The CDR3 bases are TGTGCCAGCATCCAAAGCGGACAGGGTCAGGGCTACACCTTC.

This clone was recorded once. The J gene is TRBJ1-5, the V gene TRBV6-1, with D hard to call. Germline CDR1 is MNHNS and CDR2 is SASEGT. CDR3 length equals 13 residues. V was trimmed by 8 bases and J by 0 bases, leaving 8 bases between them. The CDR3 nucleotides read TGTGCCAGCTGGGGAGATAGCAATCAGCCCCAGCATTTT. Residues: CASWGDSNQPQHF.

The V call is TRBV27, the J call TRBJ2-2; either TRBD1 or TRBD2 may supply D (5 bases each). Looked up from germline, CDR1 is MNHEY and CDR2 is SMNVEV (reference sequence). V shed 6 bases and J shed 2 bases, with 16 bases lying between them. There are 16 residues in the CDR3. The CDR3 protein is CASSQNGGVNTGELFF. The DNA of the CDR3 is TGTGCCAGCAGCCAGAATGGGGGTGTCAACACCGGGGAGCTGTTTTTT.

This clone was counted only a few times. The rearrangement joins TRBV10-3 to TRBJ2-7; D possibly matches TRBD1 or TRBD2 (5 bases each). The CDR3 runs 12 residues. Germline CDR1 is ENHRY and CDR2 is SYGVKD. The germline V and J ends were trimmed by 7 bases and 3 bases, with 10 bases remaining between them. CDR3 in amino acids: CAINRDGYEQYF. In DNA form, the CDR3 reads TGTGCCATCAATCGGGACGGCTACGAGCAGTACTTC.

The chain couples TRBV5-6 to TRBJ2-7; TRBD2 agrees at 11 bases. Per the germline V gene, CDR1 is SGHDT and CDR2 is YYEEEE. CDR3 length: 18 residues. The V gene end was trimmed by 3 bases and the J gene end by 2 bases; junction bases not matched to a gene: 13. DNA of the CDR3: TGTGCCAGCAGCTCGATACTCACACTAGCGGGGGACCCCTACGAGCAGTACTTC. Protein sequence: CASSSILTLAGDPYEQYF.

The genes are TRBV18 and TRBJ2-4; D is perhaps TRBD2 (6 bases). Between the trimmed V and J ends, which lost 8 bases and 1 base, there was a span of 15 bases. The germline CDR1 and CDR2 sequences are KGHSH and LQKENI. The CDR3 contains 15 residues. The CDR3 region is CASKAGQRAKNIQYF. DNA for the CDR3: TGTGCCAGCAAGGCGGGGCAGAGGGCCAAAAACATTCAGTACTTC.